The 23 T cell receptor beta chains given below trace back to one sample, sequenced in a study of blood T cell repertoires in COVID-19. The table came from immunoSEQ multiplex PCR; TCRdb's copy has only in-frame clones and leaves some out. The sample contains 150,000 to 200,000 clones, approximately 80% of which appear only once. The sample consisted of peripheral blood. The receptors come from a woman aged 60 to 75 with acute or convalescent COVID-19.

The chain employs TRBV7-9 and TRBJ1-1; D is unclear. The CDR3 contains 12 residues. Trimming took off 8 bases at V and 0 bases at J, with 7 bases between the two ends. In germline, CDR1 is SEHNR, CDR2 FQNEAQ (reference sequence). The CDR3: CASRLMNTEAFF. As DNA, the CDR3 is TGTGCCAGCCGACTTATGAACACTGAAGCTTTCTTT.

The V and J genes are TRBV5-1 and TRBJ2-1; TRBD1 aligns across 8 bases. Per the germline V gene, CDR1 is SGHRS and CDR2 is YFSETQ. With V trimmed by 3 bases and J by 11 bases, 13 bases remained unmatched. CDR3 length: 15 residues. The CDR3 DNA reads TGCGCCAGCAGCTCAATGGGACAGGTTGACAAGCAGCAGTTCTTC. Translating it yields CASSSMGQVDKQQFF.

V is TRBV3-1 (or the pseudogene TRBV3-2) and J is TRBJ1-5; unclear D gene. V was pared by 1 base and J by 0 bases, with 10 bases between. Germline lookup yields CDR1 LGHDT and CDR2 YNNKEL (reference sequence). The CDR3 has 16 amino acids. CDR3 in amino acids: CASSQVDISSNQPQHF. The DNA of the CDR3 is TGTGCCAGCAGCCAAGTCGACATAAGTAGCAATCAGCCCCAGCATTTT.

As DNA, the CDR3 is TGTGCCAGCAGCGCAGGATTTAACACTGAAGCTTTCTTT. This gives the protein CASSAGFNTEAFF. The chain couples TRBV5-4 to TRBJ1-1; D uncertain. The CDR3 is made up of 13 amino acids. Germline CDR1 SGHNT, CDR2 YYREEE (reference sequence). V was shortened by 4 bases and J by 2 bases, with 9 bases between the two germline ends.

This chain connects TRBV15 to TRBJ1-6, with 7 bases that match TRBD1. The CDR3 loop spans 13 amino acids. Germline V gene lookup returns CDR1 LNHNV and CDR2 YYDKDF (reference sequence). The ends lost 9 bases at V and 8 bases at J; junction bases unmatched: 7. The DNA of the CDR3 is TGTGCCACGGAGGGGGCTAGTGATTCACCCCTCCACTTT. Its protein is CATEGASDSPLHF.

V gene TRBV7-2 combines with J gene TRBJ2-3; 10 bases agree with TRBD1. Per germline, CDR1 SGHTA and CDR2 FQGNSA. Germline trimming cut 6 bases from V and 6 bases from J; bases unmatched to any gene: 9. This CDR3 region has 15 residues. CDR3 bases: TGTGCCAGCAGACGACAAGGGACAGGGGCTGATACGCAGTATTTT. It specifies CASRRQGTGADTQYF.

The V gene is TRBV19, the J gene TRBJ2-1; 8 bases are a match to TRBD1. J lost 0 bases, V lost 6 bases, and 4 bases had no gene match. The CDR3 totals 15 residues. Germline V lookup: CDR1 LNHDA, CDR2 SQIVND (reference sequence). CDR3 in amino acids: CASRGGTGSYNEQFF. For the CDR3, the DNA is TGTGCCAGTAGGGGTGGGACAGGCTCCTACAATGAGCAGTTCTTC.

J is TRBJ2-7 and V is TRBV7-9; maybe TRBD1 (6 bases). Trimming cost V 4 bases and J 0 bases, with 16 bases left between them. The CDR3 spans 16 residues. CDR1 is SEHNR, CDR2 FQNEAQ, per germline (reference sequence). This chain's CDR3 is CASSSLDSSSSYEQYF. CDR3 DNA sequence: TGTGCCAGCAGCTCTTTGGACAGTTCTAGCTCCTACGAGCAGTACTTC.

The V gene is TRBV5-6, the J gene TRBJ1-1; D is perhaps TRBD1 (6 bases). V lost 4 bases to trimming and J lost 4 bases, with 20 bases between them. The CDR3 is 16 amino acids. The V gene's germline CDR1 is SGHDT and CDR2 YYEEEE. Written as DNA, the CDR3 is TGTGCCAGCAGCGGTCTAGGGGGGGCCGTGGGCACTGAAGCTTTCTTT. Protein sequence: CASSGLGGAVGTEAFF. The full variable domain, rest sourced from reference TRBV5-6 and TRBJ1-1, is DAGVTQSPTHLIKTRGQQVTLRCSPKSGHDTVSWYQQALGQGPQFIFQYYEEEERQRGNFPDRFSGHQFPNYSSELNVNALLLGDSALYLCASSGLGGAVGTEAFFGQGTRLTVV.

This chain connects TRBV7-2 to TRBJ2-2; 12 nucleotides line up with TRBD2. This CDR3 is 15 amino acids long. The germline V gene encodes CDR1 SGHTA and CDR2 FQGNSA. V lost 1 base and J lost 6; bases outside the gene matches: 0. This CDR3 reads CASSLGLAGAGELFF. The CDR3 DNA follows: TGTGCCAGCAGCTTAGGACTAGCGGGGGCCGGGGAGCTGTTTTTT.

The V call is TRBV7-3, the J call TRBJ1-6; no clear D gene. Deletions cut 2 bases from V and 3 bases from J, with 8 bases between. The CDR3 has 15 amino acids. Germline loops: CDR1 SGHTA, CDR2 FQGTGA. The CDR3 is CASSLSADYNSPLHF. DNA for the CDR3: TGTGCCAGCAGCTTATCGGCGGACTATAATTCACCCCTCCACTTT.

The rearrangement links TRBV18 to TRBJ2-2; weak D call: TRBD2 (6 bases). The CDR3 covers 12 residues. Trimming stripped 3 bases from V and 8 bases from J, with 7 bases between. Per germline, CDR1 KGHSH and CDR2 LQKENI. The CDR3, as DNA: TGTGCCAGCTCACCCCGGGAGGGGGAGCTGTTTTTT. This sequence encodes CASSPREGELFF.

A few counts support this clone. This same CDR3 is encoded by further DNA sequences in the sample. The J gene is TRBJ1-1, the V gene TRBV5-1; no clear D. Germline V CDR1 and CDR2: SGHRS, YFSETQ. Trimming cost V 0 bases and J 4 bases, with 7 bases left between them. The CDR3 spans 13 residues. The CDR3 bases are TGCGCCAGCAGCTTGGGGGCAGGCACTGAAGCTTTCTTT. As protein: CASSLGAGTEAFF.

The V gene is TRBV19, the J gene TRBJ1-5; 7 nucleotides match TRBD1. Germline values: CDR1 LNHDA, CDR2 SQIVND (reference sequence). The CDR3 is 15 residues long. Unmatched junction bases numbered 12, after V lost 6 bases and J lost 7 bases. DNA for the CDR3: TGTGCCAGTAGCGATAACGACAGGGCTCCACAGCCCCAGCATTTT. Its translation is CASSDNDRAPQPQHF. Complete variable domain (other parts from reference TRBV19 and TRBJ1-5): DGGITQSPKYLFRKEGQNVTLSCEQNLNHDAMYWYRQDPGQGLRLIYYSQIVNDFQKGDIAEGYSVSREKKESFPLTVTSAQKNPTAFYLCASSDNDRAPQPQHFGDGTRLSIL.

The gene calls are TRBV4-3 and TRBJ2-1, with 9 bases matching TRBD1. From germline, CDR1 is LGHNA and CDR2 YSLEER. With 1 base clipped from V and 6 bases from J, the junction kept 16 bases outside the gene matches. CDR3 length: 19 amino acids. This chain's CDR3 is CASSQVISTGGKFGNEQFF. Here the CDR3 DNA reads TGCGCCAGCAGCCAAGTAATTTCAACAGGGGGCAAGTTCGGCAATGAGCAGTTCTTC.

The rearrangement links TRBV6-7 to TRBJ1-2, with D unclear. TRBV6-7 is annotated as an ORF whose role is uncertain. The CDR3 runs 13 residues. V lost 4 bases and J 5 bases, leaving 11 bases between the germline ends. CDR3 sequence (DNA): TGTGCCAGCAGTTGGGCTGGAGGATATGGCTACACCTTC. Protein sequence: CASSWAGGYGYTF.

This clone was picked up a small number of times. The J gene is TRBJ2-7, the V gene TRBV7-2; 7 bases map to TRBD1. Germline values: CDR1 SGHTA, CDR2 FQGNSA. Unmatched junction bases numbered 11, after V lost 9 bases and J lost 3 bases. The CDR3 loop spans 14 amino acids. CDR3 loop: CASPSTGFVYEQYF. CDR3 sequence (DNA): TGTGCCAGTCCGTCGACAGGGTTCGTCTACGAGCAGTACTTC.

The chain has TRBV7-2 and TRBJ2-5; D gene uncertain. There are 11 residues in the CDR3. Deletions cut 4 bases from V and 4 bases from J, with 4 bases between. CDR1 and CDR2 (germline): SGHTA, FQGNSA. The CDR3 is CASSSGETQYF. In DNA, the CDR3 is TGTGCCAGCAGCTCAGGAGAGACCCAGTACTTC.

The CDR3 nucleotides read TGTGCCACCAGCAATCTCAGGGGCAATCAGCCCCAGCATTTT. This codes for CATSNLRGNQPQHF. The V and J genes are TRBV15 and TRBJ1-5; perhaps TRBD1 as D (5 bases). The CDR3 sequence is 14 residues long. The germline CDR1 and CDR2 sequences are LNHNV and YYDKDF (reference sequence). Trimming removed 4 bases at V and 2 bases at J, with 9 bases between.

The chain employs TRBV5-1 and TRBJ2-7; D is undetermined. Germline V gene data show CDR1 as SGHRS and CDR2 as YFSETQ. This CDR3 is 13 amino acids long. V was pared by 4 bases and J by 2 bases, with 10 bases between. DNA for the CDR3: TGCGCCAGCAGCCCAGGATCTACCTACGAGCAGTACTTC. The encoded protein is CASSPGSTYEQYF.

In its sample, this clone was seen once. V and J are TRBV6-5 and TRBJ1-3, with 7 bases identical to TRBD1. CDR1 and CDR2 (germline): MNHEY, SVGAGI. The ends lost 4 bases at V and 2 bases at J; junction bases unmatched: 2. The CDR3 covers 14 residues. CDR3 protein: CASSFDRAGNTIYF. CDR3 in DNA: TGTGCCAGCAGTTTCGACAGGGCTGGAAACACCATATATTTT.

The chain joins TRBV7-8 to TRBJ1-2; 8 bases are a match to TRBD1. V lost 3 bases and J lost 5; bases outside the gene matches: 5. The germline gives CDR1 SGHVS, CDR2 FQNEAQ. The length of the CDR3 is 14 residues. CDR3 DNA sequence: TGTGCCAGCAGCTTGAACGACAGGGGTTATGGCTACACCTTC. As protein: CASSLNDRGYGYTF.

J is TRBJ2-7 and V is TRBV18, with D perhaps TRBD2 (6 bases). V gave up 6 bases and J gave up 0 bases, with 12 bases separating them. Germline CDR1 and CDR2: KGHSH and LQKENI. The length of the CDR3 is 14 residues. CDR3 amino acids: CASSGGGPSYEQYF. The CDR3 nucleotides are TGTGCCAGCTCCGGGGGAGGTCCCTCCTACGAGCAGTACTTC.